The entry below gives a single TCR beta chain sequence along with its context. This receptor's antigen is unknown. Base qualities are not recorded, but no much larger clone differs from it by a single base. This entry belongs to a study of blood T cell repertoires in COVID-19 (dated by TCRdb to 2018 to 2021). Notes on the research overall: Samples from collaborators originated in the United States, Italy and Spain and spanned both the acute and convalescent phases of COVID-19. A de-identified subject ID, COVID-19 status, age in years and sex were almost always included in the sample metadata. The repertoires were made available in a free public database intended to serve as a resource for research on the immune response to SARS-CoV-2. Where available, HLA class I and class II types were taken from metadata supplied by the sample provider and were not determined by assay-based typing. The samples were drawn from the first 160 participants of the ongoing ImmuneRACE study and from over 950 subjects provided by 6 global collaborators. Subjects who had been exposed to COVID-19, were actively infected with it, or had recovered from it provided the deeply sampled blood TCRbeta repertoires that made up the dataset. The material from the prospective study consisted of cDNA or gDNA derived from T cells, B-cell-depleted T cells, or PBMCs. Results the study describes overall, beyond this receptor: How much clinical and demographic metadata was included differed by source and by participant, and the metadata was provided uncurated.

Reading from cysteine to phenylalanine, the CDR3 counts 14 amino acids. Just the 42-base CDR3 DNA is kept, in frame starting at base 1. CDR1 LNHDA and CDR2 SQIVND were looked up in the germline V gene (reference sequence). The junction carries 10 bases between V and J, which are trimmed by 5 bases and 3 bases respectively. The immunoSEQ Assay, a bias-controlled multiplex PCR, was used to amplify TCRbeta CDR3 regions from genomic DNA. The authors' pipeline ran thus. Within the assay, amplification of reference gene primers was used to estimate how many nucleated cells each sample contained. Sequence reads were collapsed and filtered to measure the absolute abundance of every unique TCRbeta CDR3 rearrangement. For each sample, productive Simpson clonality was calculated as the square root of Simpson's diversity index over productive rearrangements. Here the immuneACCESS table is served through TCRdb, limited to in-frame sequences with V and J called. Missing clones are a known gap in these copies; in checked studies unresolved V genes cover under half, and the rest lacks a known reason. For V, J and clone size, that table is used; D and trimming come from the DNA. This sample lists approximately 300,000 clones; around 90% were detected once. Of the sample, approximately 5.4% falls within the top ten clones.

Enrolling through a virtual design, the prospective study's participants ranged in age from roughly 18 to 100 years and lived across 20 to 30 United States geographic areas. Cohort assignment in the prospective study relied on participant-reported clinical history from a screening survey and a study questionnaire. Recovered participants in ImmuneRACE Cohort 3 were defined as having two consecutive negative NP/OP PCR tests, clearance from a healthcare professional, or resolution of symptoms. Each participant in the prospective study had whole blood, serum and a nasopharyngeal or oropharyngeal swab collected by mobile phlebotomists. Additional blood draws and questionnaires over an approximately two-month period could optionally be provided by prospective study participants. Before DNA extraction, blood samples from the prospective study were shipped at room temperature or frozen.

The rearranged chain carries TRBV19 and TRBJ1-4; no D gene can be assigned with confidence. This receptor was taken from a woman in her thirties who had recovered from COVID-19. The sample consisted of PBMCs or T cells enriched from blood (not recorded which). The DNA sequence is TGTGCCAGTAGTTTTTTACGAGCTAATGAAAAACTGTTTTTT. It is translated as CASSFLRANEKLFF.